One sample yielded the 26 T cell receptor beta chains listed below, sequenced in a study of T cells in Graves' hyperthyroidism and ophthalmopathy. The TCR beta CDR3 regions underwent amplification using RNA transcripts as the source. The primer set for the first-round RT-PCR of the TCR CDR3 was HTBI. Each CDR3 protein gets one entry after TCRdb re-called the multiplex PCR reads with MiXCR. The table shows about 560,000 distinct CDR3 sequences, with around 45% occurring only once. The source material was peripheral blood or thyroid tissue (not recorded which). These receptors originate from a young woman with Graves' hyperthyroidism.

This clonotype has a count of ten or more. This chain joins TRBV24-1 and TRBJ2-7; no clear D gene. Germline assignment: CDR1 KGHDR and CDR2 SFDVKD. The CDR3 length is 13 residues. Trimming removed 4 bases at V and 3 bases at J, with 9 bases between. CDR3 in DNA: TGTGCCACCAGTGAAGGACCGCGCTACGAGCAGTACTTC. Translating it yields CATSEGPRYEQYF.

A word on this clonotype: One end of the junction fails to match germline, which may point to a read error. The gene calls are TRBV15 and TRBJ1-2; 8 bases map to TRBD1. The CDR3 has 17 amino acids. Germline CDR1 is LNHNV and CDR2 is YYDKDF (reference sequence). As DNA, the CDR3 is TGTGCCAGCAGCAGAGCACTCCGGGACAGGCCCCACTATGGCTACACCTTC. It encodes CASSRALRDRPHYGYTF.

This sequence joins TRBV7-2 and TRBJ2-7; D call uncertain. Germline CDR1 SGHTA, CDR2 FQGNSA. The CDR3 extends over 13 amino acids. The V end was cut by 5 bases, the J end by 5 bases, with 13 bases between. The CDR3 nucleotides read TGTGCCAGCAGCCCCGAATGGGCGGACGAGCAGTACTTC. This encodes CASSPEWADEQYF.

This clonotype is a singleton in its sample. The chain uses TRBV20-1 and TRBJ2-7, with a weak D call TRBD2 (6 bases). This CDR3 has 15 residues. Trimming removed 1 base from V and 7 bases from J, with 20 bases in between. CDR1 is DFQATT, CDR2 SNEGSKA, per germline (reference sequence). CDR3 sequence: CSARGALARGAEQYF. CDR3 DNA sequence: TGCAGTGCTAGAGGGGCTCTAGCGAGAGGGGCGGAGCAGTACTTC.

The gene calls are TRBV15 and TRBJ2-5; D is possibly TRBD1 or TRBD2 (5 bases each). CDR3 length: 13 amino acids. V shed 5 bases and J shed 1 base, with 8 bases lying between them. Germline loops: CDR1 LNHNV, CDR2 YYDKDF (reference sequence). The CDR3 nucleotides read TGTGCCACCAGCCGGGGCAGCCAAGAGACCCAGTACTTC. It yields the protein CATSRGSQETQYF.

The gene calls are TRBV11-1 and TRBJ2-7, with TRBD1 identical over 7 bases. The DNA matches TRBJ2-1 better at its end, which makes the J call doubtful. The V gene's germline CDR1 is SGHAT and CDR2 FQDESV (reference sequence). This CDR3 comprises 14 residues. CDR3 loop: CASSSQGLHNEQFF. The CDR3 bases are TGTGCCAGCAGCTCACAGGGGCTGCACAATGAGCAGTTCTTC.

To note about this clonotype: At one end, the junction sequence differs from germline, possibly due to a read error. The chain employs TRBV19 and TRBJ2-2; 9 bases fit TRBD1. This CDR3 has 16 residues. Per germline, CDR1 LNHDA and CDR2 SQIVND (reference sequence). As DNA, the CDR3 is TGCGCCAGCAGCCAAGGACCGGGACAGGGCACCGGGGAGCTGTTTTTT. Protein sequence: CASSQGPGQGTGELFF.

Remarks on this clonotype: This may be a read error: a much more frequent sequence differs by one nucleotide. The CDR3 loop is CPSSGVGVLGTEAFF. CDR3 DNA: TGTCCCAGTAGTGGCGTCGGAGTTCTGGGCACTGAAGCTTTCTTT. This sequence joins TRBV19 and TRBJ1-1; no clear D. This CDR3 comprises 15 residues. Germline assignment: CDR1 LNHDA and CDR2 SQIVND (reference sequence).

This clonotype was found once. V and J are TRBV24-1 and TRBJ1-1; possible D gene TRBD1, 5 bases. Germline CDR1 KGHDR, CDR2 SFDVKD. V gave up 4 bases and J gave up 11 bases, with 13 bases separating them. This CDR3 is built from 12 residues. In DNA, the CDR3 is TGTGCCACCAGTGACCTGGGAGGGGCTGCTTTCTTT. Protein: CATSDLGGAAFF.

The chain recombines TRBV2 with TRBJ1-1, with no clear D. There are 15 residues in the CDR3. Trimming shortened V by 5 bases and J by 1 base, and 14 bases separated the two germline ends. Germline V gene lookup returns CDR1 SNHLY and CDR2 FYNNEI. Here the CDR3 reads CASSYELVGNTEAFF. CDR3 nucleotides: TGTGCCAGCAGTTACGAGCTTGTGGGGAACACTGAAGCTTTCTTT.

The chain employs TRBV12-3 or TRBV12-4 and TRBJ1-4; the D gene is possibly TRBD1 (5 bases). The CDR3 sequence is 16 residues long. The V end lost 4 bases, the J end lost 3 bases, and 15 bases lay between the germline ends. This CDR3 reads CASSYSKTEPNEKLFF. The CDR3 DNA follows: TGTGCCAGCAGTTACTCGAAGACAGAACCTAATGAAAAACTGTTTTTT.

In the case of this clonotype: Germline and junction disagree at one end, which may indicate a read error. The rearrangement joins TRBV24-1 to TRBJ1-1, with a tentative D call TRBD1 (5 bases). Germline V gene data show CDR1 as KGHDR and CDR2 as SFDVKD. This CDR3 spans 13 amino acids. The CDR3 sequence: CASSLRGQTEAFF. As DNA, the CDR3 is TGTGCCAGCAGTTTGAGGGGTCAAACTGAAGCTTTCTTT.

This chain links TRBV2 with TRBJ1-6, with 9 bases fitting TRBD1. There are 12 residues in the CDR3. CDR1 is SNHLY, CDR2 FYNNEI, per germline. The V segment lost 7 bases and the J segment 9 bases; nucleotides outside the gene matches: 1. The CDR3 protein is CASMDRGSPLHF. DNA for the CDR3: TGTGCCAGCATGGACAGGGGTTCACCCCTCCACTTT.

In regard to this clonotype: This may stem from a read error, because a much larger clone lies one nucleotide away. The chain employs TRBV2 and TRBJ1-2; no firm D call. The CDR3 length is 13 residues. The germline V gene encodes CDR1 SNHLY and CDR2 FYNNEI. This chain's CDR3 is CACRRGTTSGYTF. The CDR3 nucleotides are TGTGCCTGCAGACGGGGAACGACGAGTGGCTACACCTTC.

This clonotype was counted many times. The gene calls are TRBV29-1 and TRBJ1-1; TRBD1 might be the D (5 bases). The CDR3 contains 11 residues. CDR1 and CDR2 (germline): SQVTM, ANQGSEA. Trimming removed 4 bases at V and 9 bases at J, with 12 bases between. This chain's CDR3 is CSVGGVRQAFF. In nucleotides, the CDR3 is TGCAGCGTTGGGGGGGTGAGGCAAGCTTTCTTT.

V is TRBV2 and J is TRBJ1-6; TRBD1 matches at 12 bases. V lost 5 bases and J lost 7; bases outside the gene matches: 6. The CDR3 loop spans 16 amino acids. CDR1 SNHLY and CDR2 FYNNEI come from the germline V gene. The CDR3 DNA reads as TGTGCCAGCAGTACCGGGACAGGGGGCGAAAATTCACCCCTCCACTTT. The encoded protein is CASSTGTGGENSPLHF.

The rearrangement joins TRBV7-3 to TRBJ1-4, with D unclear. The CDR3 has 15 residues. Trimming took off 4 bases at V and 2 bases at J, with 11 bases between the two ends. Germline-derived CDR1 and CDR2 are SGHTA and FQGTGA. The CDR3 reads CASSWTRETNEKLFF. Here the CDR3 DNA reads TGTGCCAGCAGCTGGACTAGGGAGACTAATGAAAAACTGTTTTTT.

This clonotype was detected only a few times. The chain carries TRBV2 and TRBJ1-2; D call uncertain. Germline V gene lookup returns CDR1 SNHLY and CDR2 FYNNEI. CDR3 length: 16 amino acids. The germline V and J ends were trimmed by 4 bases and 5 bases, with 20 bases remaining between them. CDR3 sequence: CASSVRNGRTDYGYTF. As DNA, the CDR3 is TGTGCCAGCAGTGTAAGGAACGGACGAACAGATTATGGCTACACCTTC.

This clonotype has ten or more counts. The V and J genes are TRBV7-3 and TRBJ1-6; D might be TRBD1 (6 bases). The CDR3 covers 14 residues. Germline V gene lookup returns CDR1 SGHTA and CDR2 FQGTGA. V was cut by 2 bases and J by 10 bases, with 12 bases left in between. CDR3 residues: CASSLQGTGSPLHF. DNA for the CDR3: TGTGCCAGCAGCTTACAGGGGACGGGATCACCCCTCCACTTT.

In this sample, this clonotype turned up a few times. The genes are TRBV29-1 and TRBJ2-2, with 7 nucleotides matching TRBD1. The CDR3 extends over 14 amino acids. Germline V gene lookup returns CDR1 SQVTM and CDR2 ANQGSEA. J gave up 4 bases and V 4 bases, and 6 bases lay outside the gene matches. In nucleotides, the CDR3 is TGCAGCGTTGTTCGGGCAGGGGGCACCGGGGAGCTGTTTTTT. This encodes CSVVRAGGTGELFF.

The rearrangement joins TRBV7-8 to TRBJ2-6; a weak D match, TRBD2 (5 bases). Germline V gene sequence: CDR1 SGHVS, CDR2 FQNEAQ. Trimming pared 5 bases from V and 0 bases from J, leaving 11 bases between. This CDR3 comprises 16 residues. The CDR3 is CASSAPGISGANVLTF. The CDR3 DNA reads as TGTGCCAGCAGCGCCCCGGGGATCTCTGGGGCCAACGTCCTGACTTTC.

There are many counts of this clonotype. The chain employs TRBV2 and TRBJ1-5; the D is unclear. Germline V gives CDR1 SNHLY, CDR2 FYNNEI. Trimming took off 1 base at V and 0 bases at J, with 4 bases between the two ends. CDR3 length equals 14 residues. The chain's CDR3 is CASSEGVSNQPQHF. DNA for the CDR3: TGTGCCAGCAGTGAAGGGGTTAGCAATCAGCCCCAGCATTTT.

This clonotype was recorded a few times. This chain uses TRBV10-3 with TRBJ1-1; TRBD1 matches 7 bases. CDR1 and CDR2 from the germline V gene are ENHRY and SYGVKD. The CDR3 extends over 10 amino acids. Losses at the gene ends were 10 bases for V and 5 bases for J; bases not matched to a gene: 1. In DNA, the CDR3 is TGTGCCACCAGGGGGACTGAAGCTTTCTTT. Amino acids: CATRGTEAFF.

This clonotype was observed at least ten times. The chain uses TRBV29-1 and TRBJ2-7; tentative D call: TRBD2 (5 bases). In germline, CDR1 is SQVTM, CDR2 ANQGSEA. V was clipped by 2 bases and J by 0 bases, with 8 bases between them. The length of the CDR3 is 13 residues. CDR3: CSVEQRSSYEQYF. DNA for the CDR3: TGCAGCGTTGAACAGCGGAGCTCCTACGAGCAGTACTTC.

This clonotype showed up just a few times. The chain has TRBV6-1 and TRBJ2-7, with TRBD1 matching 7 bases. Germline V gene sequence: CDR1 MNHNS, CDR2 SASEGT. The CDR3 extends over 13 amino acids. V dropped 4 bases and J dropped 6; count of bases not matched to a gene: 6. The CDR3 region has the DNA TGTGCCAGCAGTGTTGGACAGGAAGGCGAGCAGTACTTC. This encodes CASSVGQEGEQYF.

The chain employs TRBV19 and TRBJ2-5; tentatively, D is TRBD2 (5 bases). CDR3 length equals 13 residues. With 2 bases removed from V and 5 bases from J, the gap between germline ends came to 9 bases. The germline gives CDR1 LNHDA, CDR2 SQIVND (reference sequence). As DNA, the CDR3 is TGTGCCAGTAGTATAAACGGGATGGAGACCCAGTACTTC. Translating gives CASSINGMETQYF.